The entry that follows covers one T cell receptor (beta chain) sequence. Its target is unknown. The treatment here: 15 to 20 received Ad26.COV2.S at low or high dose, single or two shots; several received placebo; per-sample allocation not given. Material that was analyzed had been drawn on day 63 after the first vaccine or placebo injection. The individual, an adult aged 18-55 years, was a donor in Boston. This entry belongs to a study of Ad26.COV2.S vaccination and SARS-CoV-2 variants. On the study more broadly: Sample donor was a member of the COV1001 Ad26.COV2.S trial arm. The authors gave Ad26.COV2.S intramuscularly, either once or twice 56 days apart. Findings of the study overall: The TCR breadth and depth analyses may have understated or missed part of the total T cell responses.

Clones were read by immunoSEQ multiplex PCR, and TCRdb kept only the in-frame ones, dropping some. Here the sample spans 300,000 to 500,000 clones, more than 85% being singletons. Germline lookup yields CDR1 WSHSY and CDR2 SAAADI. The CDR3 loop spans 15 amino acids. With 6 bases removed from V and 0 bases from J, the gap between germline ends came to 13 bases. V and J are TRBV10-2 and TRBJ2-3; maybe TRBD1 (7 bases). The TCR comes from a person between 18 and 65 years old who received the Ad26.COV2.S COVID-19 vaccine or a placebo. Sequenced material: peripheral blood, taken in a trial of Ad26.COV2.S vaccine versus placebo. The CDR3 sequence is CASRDQGGSTDTQYF. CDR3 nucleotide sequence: TGCGCCAGCAGAGACCAGGGGGGTAGCACAGATACGCAGTATTTT.